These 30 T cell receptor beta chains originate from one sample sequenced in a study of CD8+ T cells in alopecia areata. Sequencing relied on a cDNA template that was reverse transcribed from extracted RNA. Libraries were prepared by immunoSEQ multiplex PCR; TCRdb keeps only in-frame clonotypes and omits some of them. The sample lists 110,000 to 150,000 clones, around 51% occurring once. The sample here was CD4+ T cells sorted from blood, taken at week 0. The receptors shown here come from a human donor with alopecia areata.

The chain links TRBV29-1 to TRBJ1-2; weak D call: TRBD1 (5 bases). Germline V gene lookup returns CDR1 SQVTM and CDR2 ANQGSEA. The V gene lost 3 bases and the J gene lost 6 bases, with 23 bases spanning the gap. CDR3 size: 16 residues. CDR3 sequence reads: CSVDPWDGPRIDGYTF. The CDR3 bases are TGCAGCGTTGACCCCTGGGACGGCCCGAGGATCGATGGCTACACCTTC.

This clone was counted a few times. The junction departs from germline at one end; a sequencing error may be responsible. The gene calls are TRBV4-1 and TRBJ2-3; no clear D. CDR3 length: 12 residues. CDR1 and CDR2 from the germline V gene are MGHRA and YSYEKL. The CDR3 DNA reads TGCGCCAGCAGCCAAAGCAGAGATACGCAGTATTTT. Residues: CASSQSRDTQYF.

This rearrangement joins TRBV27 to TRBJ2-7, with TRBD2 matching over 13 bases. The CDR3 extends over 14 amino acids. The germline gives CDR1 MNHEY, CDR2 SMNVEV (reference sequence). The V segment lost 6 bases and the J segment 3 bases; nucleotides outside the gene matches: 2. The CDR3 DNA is TGTGCCAGCAGCGGGACTAGCGGGATCTACGAGCAGTACTTC. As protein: CASSGTSGIYEQYF.

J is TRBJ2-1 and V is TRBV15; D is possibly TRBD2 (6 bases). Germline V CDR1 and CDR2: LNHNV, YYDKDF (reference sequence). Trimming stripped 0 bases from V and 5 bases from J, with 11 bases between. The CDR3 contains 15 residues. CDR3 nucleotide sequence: TGTGCCACCAGCAGAGATCTCGCGGGGCACAATGAGCAGTTCTTC. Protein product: CATSRDLAGHNEQFF.

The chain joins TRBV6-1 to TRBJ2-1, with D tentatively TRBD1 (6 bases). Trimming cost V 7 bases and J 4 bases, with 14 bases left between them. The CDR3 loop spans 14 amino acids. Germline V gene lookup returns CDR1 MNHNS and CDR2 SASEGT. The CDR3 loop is CASTLRTDYNEQFF. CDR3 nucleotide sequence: TGTGCCAGCACCCTACGGACAGATTACAATGAGCAGTTCTTC.

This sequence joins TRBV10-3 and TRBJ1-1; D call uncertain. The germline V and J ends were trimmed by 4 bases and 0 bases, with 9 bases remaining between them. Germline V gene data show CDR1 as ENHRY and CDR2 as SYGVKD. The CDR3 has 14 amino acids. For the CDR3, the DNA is TGTGCCATCAGTGTCGGACGAATGAACACTGAAGCTTTCTTT. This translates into CAISVGRMNTEAFF.

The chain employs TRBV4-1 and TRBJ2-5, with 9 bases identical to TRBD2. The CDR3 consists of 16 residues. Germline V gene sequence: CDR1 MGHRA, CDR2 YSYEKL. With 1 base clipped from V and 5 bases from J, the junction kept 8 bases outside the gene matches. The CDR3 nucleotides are TGCGCCAGCAGCCAAGGCGGGAGGGCCTTCAGTGAGACCCAGTACTTC. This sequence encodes CASSQGGRAFSETQYF.

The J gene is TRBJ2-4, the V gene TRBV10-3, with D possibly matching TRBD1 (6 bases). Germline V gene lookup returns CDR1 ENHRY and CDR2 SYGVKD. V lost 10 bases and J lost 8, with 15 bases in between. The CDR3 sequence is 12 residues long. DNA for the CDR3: TGTGCCAAACAGGGCCTCGGGGACATTCAGTACTTC. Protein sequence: CAKQGLGDIQYF.

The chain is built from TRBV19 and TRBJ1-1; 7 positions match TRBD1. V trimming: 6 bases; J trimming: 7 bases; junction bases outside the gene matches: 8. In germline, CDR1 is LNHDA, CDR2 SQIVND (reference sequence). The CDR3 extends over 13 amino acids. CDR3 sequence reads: CASRGKGQIEAFF. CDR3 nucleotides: TGTGCCAGTAGGGGAAAGGGACAGATTGAAGCTTTCTTT.

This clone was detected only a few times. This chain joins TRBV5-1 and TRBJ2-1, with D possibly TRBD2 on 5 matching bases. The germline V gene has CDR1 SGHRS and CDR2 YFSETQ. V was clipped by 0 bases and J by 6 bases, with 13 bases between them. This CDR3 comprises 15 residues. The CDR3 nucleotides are TGCGCCAGCAGCTTGGCCGGGGAGCCGTCCAATGAGCAGTTCTTC. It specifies CASSLAGEPSNEQFF.

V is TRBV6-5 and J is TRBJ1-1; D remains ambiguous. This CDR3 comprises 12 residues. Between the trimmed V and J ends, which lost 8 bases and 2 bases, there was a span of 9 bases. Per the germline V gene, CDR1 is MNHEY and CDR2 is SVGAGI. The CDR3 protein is CASWRTNTEAFF. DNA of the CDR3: TGTGCCAGCTGGAGGACTAACACTGAAGCTTTCTTT.

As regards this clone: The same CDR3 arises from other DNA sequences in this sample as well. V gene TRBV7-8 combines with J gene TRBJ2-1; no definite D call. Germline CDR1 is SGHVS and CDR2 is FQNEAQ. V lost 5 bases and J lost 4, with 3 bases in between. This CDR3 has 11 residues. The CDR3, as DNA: TGTGCCAGCAGCATTTACAATGAGCAGTTCTTC. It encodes CASSIYNEQFF.

As DNA, the CDR3 is TGTGCCAGCACTCTCTGGGGTGAGGAGCAGTTCTTC. Translation: CASTLWGEEQFF. J is TRBJ2-1 and V is TRBV6-6; D remains ambiguous. V lost 7 bases to trimming and J lost 10 bases, with 14 bases between them. Germline loops: CDR1 MNHNY, CDR2 SVGAGI (reference sequence). The CDR3 consists of 12 residues.

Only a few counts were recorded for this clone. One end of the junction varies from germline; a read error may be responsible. CDR3 region: CASSLRRESPPNF. The CDR3 bases are TGTGCCAGCAGCTTACGGCGGGAGAGCCCCCCGAACTTC. This chain connects TRBV7-2 to TRBJ2-7, with TRBD2 identical over 7 bases. Germline V lookup: CDR1 SGHTA, CDR2 FQGNSA. The CDR3 extends over 13 amino acids. Variable domain in full (rest from reference TRBV7-2 and TRBJ2-7): GAGVSQSPSNKVTEKGKDVELRCDPISGHTALYWYRQSLGQGLEFLIYFQGNSAPDKSGLPSDRFSAERTGGSVSTLTIQRTQQEDSAVYLCASSLRRESPPNFGPGTRLTVT.

CDR3 protein: CSVELGGNYGYTF. The DNA for the CDR3 is TGCAGCGTTGAACTAGGAGGGAACTATGGCTACACCTTC. The rearrangement links TRBV29-1 to TRBJ1-2, with D uncertain. The V end was cut by 2 bases, the J end by 2 bases, with 9 bases between. There are 13 residues in the CDR3. From germline, CDR1 is SQVTM and CDR2 ANQGSEA.

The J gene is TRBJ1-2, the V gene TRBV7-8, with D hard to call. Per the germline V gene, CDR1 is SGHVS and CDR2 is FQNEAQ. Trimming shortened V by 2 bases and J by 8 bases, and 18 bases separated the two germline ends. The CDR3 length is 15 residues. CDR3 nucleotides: TGTGCCAGCAGCTTATCGAGTGGTTCGGCGAAAGGCTACACCTTC. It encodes CASSLSSGSAKGYTF.

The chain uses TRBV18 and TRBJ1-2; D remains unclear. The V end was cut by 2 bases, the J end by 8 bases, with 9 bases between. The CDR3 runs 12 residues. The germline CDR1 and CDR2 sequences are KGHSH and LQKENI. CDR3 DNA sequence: TGTGCCAGCTCACCAGGGTCGGAAGGCTACACCTTC. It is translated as CASSPGSEGYTF.

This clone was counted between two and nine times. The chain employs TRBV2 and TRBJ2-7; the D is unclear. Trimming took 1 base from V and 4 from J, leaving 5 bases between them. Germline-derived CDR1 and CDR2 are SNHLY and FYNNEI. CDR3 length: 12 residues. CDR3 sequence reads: CASSEGFYEQYF. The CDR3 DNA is TGTGCCAGCAGTGAAGGCTTTTACGAGCAGTACTTC.

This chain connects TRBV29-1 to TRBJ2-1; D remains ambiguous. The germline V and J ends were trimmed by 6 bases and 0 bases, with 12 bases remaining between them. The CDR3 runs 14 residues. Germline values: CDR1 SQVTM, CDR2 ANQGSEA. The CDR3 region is CSVSSWSSYNEQFF. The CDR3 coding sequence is TGCAGCGTGAGCTCTTGGAGCTCCTACAATGAGCAGTTCTTC.

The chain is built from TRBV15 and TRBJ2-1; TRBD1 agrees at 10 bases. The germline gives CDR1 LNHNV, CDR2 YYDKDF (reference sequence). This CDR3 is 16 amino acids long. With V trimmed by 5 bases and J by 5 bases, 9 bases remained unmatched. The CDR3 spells CATSPRGDRGNNEQFF. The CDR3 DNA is TGTGCCACCAGCCCACGGGGGGACAGGGGCAACAATGAGCAGTTCTTC.

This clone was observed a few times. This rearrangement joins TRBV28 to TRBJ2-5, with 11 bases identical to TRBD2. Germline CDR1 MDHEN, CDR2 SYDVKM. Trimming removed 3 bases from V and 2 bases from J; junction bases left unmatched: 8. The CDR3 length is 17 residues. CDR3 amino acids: CASSLLLAGVRQETQYF. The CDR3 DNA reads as TGTGCCAGCAGTTTGTTACTAGCGGGAGTTCGACAAGAGACCCAGTACTTC.

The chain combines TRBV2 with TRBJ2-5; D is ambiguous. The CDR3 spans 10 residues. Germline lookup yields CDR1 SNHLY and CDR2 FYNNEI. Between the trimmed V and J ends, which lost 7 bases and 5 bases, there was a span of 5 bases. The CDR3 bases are TGTGCCAGCAACCGGGAGACCCAGTACTTC. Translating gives CASNRETQYF.

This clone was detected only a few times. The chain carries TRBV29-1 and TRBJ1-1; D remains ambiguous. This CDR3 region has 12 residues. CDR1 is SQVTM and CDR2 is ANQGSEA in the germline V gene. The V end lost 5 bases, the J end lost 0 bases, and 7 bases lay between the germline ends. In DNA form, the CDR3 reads TGCAGCGTTAGACACATGAACACTGAAGCTTTCTTT. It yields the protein CSVRHMNTEAFF.

Here the CDR3 DNA reads TGCAGCGTTGTACGTTTGGGCGGCTCCAAAAGGAACGAGCAGTACTTC. Translating gives CSVVRLGGSKRNEQYF. The V and J genes are TRBV29-1 and TRBJ2-7, with D hard to call. Trimming took 4 bases from V and 5 from J, leaving 24 bases between them. The CDR3 runs to 16 residues. Germline assignment: CDR1 SQVTM and CDR2 ANQGSEA.

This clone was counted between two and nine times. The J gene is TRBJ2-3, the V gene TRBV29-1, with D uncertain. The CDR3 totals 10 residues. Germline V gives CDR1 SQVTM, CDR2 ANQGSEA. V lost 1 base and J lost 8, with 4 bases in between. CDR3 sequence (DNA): TGCAGCGTTGAAGGGGTTACGCAGTATTTT. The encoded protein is CSVEGVTQYF.

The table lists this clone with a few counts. The DNA of the CDR3 is TGTGCCTGGAGTGCAACAGCCGCATCCCAGGGGCAGTACTTC. Translated: CAWSATAASQGQYF. The V gene is TRBV30, the J gene TRBJ2-5; tentatively, D is TRBD1 (6 bases). The V gene's germline CDR1 is GTSNPN and CDR2 SVGIG (reference sequence). V dropped 1 base and J dropped 11 bases, with 20 bases sitting between them. This CDR3 is built from 14 residues.

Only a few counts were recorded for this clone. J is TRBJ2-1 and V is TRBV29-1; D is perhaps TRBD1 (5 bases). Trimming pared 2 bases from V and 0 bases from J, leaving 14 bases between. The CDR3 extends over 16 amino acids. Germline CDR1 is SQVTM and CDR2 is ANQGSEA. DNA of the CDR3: TGCAGCGTTGAACCTGGCAGGGCGAGCTCCTACAATGAGCAGTTCTTC. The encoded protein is CSVEPGRASSYNEQFF.

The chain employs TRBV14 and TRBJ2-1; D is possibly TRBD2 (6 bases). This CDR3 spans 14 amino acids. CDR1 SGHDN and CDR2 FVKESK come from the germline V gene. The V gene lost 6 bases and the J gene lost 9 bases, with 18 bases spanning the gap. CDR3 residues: CASRNPGDGGEQFF. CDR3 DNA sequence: TGTGCCAGCAGAAACCCGGGGGACGGTGGTGAGCAGTTCTTC.

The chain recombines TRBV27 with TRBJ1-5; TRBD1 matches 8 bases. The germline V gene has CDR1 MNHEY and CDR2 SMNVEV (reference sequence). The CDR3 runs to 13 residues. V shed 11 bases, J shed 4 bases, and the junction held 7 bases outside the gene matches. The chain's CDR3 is CASTTGDNQPQHF. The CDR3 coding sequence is TGTGCCTCGACGACAGGGGATAATCAGCCCCAGCATTTT.

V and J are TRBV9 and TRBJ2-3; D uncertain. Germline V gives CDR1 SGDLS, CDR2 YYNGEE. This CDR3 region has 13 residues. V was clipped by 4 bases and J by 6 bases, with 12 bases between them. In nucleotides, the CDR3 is TGTGCCAGCAGCACCCAGGATGGGGATACGCAGTATTTT. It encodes CASSTQDGDTQYF.